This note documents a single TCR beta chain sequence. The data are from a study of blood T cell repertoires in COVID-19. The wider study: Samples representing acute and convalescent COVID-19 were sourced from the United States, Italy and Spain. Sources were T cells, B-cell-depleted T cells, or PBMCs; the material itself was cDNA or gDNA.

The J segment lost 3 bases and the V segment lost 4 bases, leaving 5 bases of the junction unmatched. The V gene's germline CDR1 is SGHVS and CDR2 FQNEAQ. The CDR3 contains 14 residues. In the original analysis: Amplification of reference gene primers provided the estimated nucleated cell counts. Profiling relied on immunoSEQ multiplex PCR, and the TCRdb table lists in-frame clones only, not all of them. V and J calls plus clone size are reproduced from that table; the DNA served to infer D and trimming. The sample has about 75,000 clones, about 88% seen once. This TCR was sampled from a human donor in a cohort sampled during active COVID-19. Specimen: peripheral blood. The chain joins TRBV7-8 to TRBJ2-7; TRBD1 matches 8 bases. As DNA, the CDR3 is TGTGCCAGCAGCTATACAGGGGGGTTCTACGAGCAGTACTTC. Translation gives CASSYTGGFYEQYF. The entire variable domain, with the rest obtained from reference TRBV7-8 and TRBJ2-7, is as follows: GAGVSQSPRYKVAKRGQDVALRCDPISGHVSLFWYQQALGQGPEFLTYFQNEAQLDKSGLPSDRFFAERPEGSVSTLKIQRTQQEDSAVYLCASSYTGGFYEQYFGPGTRLTVT.